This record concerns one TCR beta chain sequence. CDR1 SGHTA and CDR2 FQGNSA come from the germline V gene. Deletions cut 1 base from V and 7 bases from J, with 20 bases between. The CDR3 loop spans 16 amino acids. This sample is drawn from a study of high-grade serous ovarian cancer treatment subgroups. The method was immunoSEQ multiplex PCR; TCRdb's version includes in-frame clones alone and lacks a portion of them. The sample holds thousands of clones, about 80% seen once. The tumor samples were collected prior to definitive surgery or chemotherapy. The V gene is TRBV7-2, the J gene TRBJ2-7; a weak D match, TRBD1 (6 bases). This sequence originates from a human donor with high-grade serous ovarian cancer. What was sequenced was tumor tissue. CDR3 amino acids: CASSLVGGGLSGEQYF. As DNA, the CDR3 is TGTGCCAGCAGCTTAGTTGGGGGCGGATTATCTGGAGAGCAGTACTTC.